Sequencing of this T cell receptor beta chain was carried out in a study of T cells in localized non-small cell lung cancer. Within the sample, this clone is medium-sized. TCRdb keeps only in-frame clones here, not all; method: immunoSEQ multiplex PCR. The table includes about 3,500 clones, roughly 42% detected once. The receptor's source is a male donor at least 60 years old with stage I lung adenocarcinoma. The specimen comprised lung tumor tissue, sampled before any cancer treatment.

The CDR3 here is CASSPRTGDFSGANVLTF. DNA of the CDR3: TGTGCCAGCAGCCCGCGGACAGGGGACTTCTCTGGGGCCAACGTCCTGACTTTC. The rearrangement links TRBV9 to TRBJ2-6, with TRBD1 matching 9 bases. Germline V CDR1 and CDR2: SGDLS, YYNGEE. The CDR3 is 18 residues long. Unmatched junction bases numbered 8, after V lost 4 bases and J lost 0 bases.